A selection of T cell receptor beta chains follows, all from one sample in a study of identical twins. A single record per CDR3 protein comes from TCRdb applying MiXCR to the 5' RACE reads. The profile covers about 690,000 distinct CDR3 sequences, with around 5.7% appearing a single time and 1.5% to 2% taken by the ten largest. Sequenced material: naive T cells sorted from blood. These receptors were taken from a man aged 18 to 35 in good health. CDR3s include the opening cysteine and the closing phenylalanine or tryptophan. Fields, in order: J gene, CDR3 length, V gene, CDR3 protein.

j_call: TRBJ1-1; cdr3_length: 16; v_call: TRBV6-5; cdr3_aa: CASSYFPDRGSGEAFF
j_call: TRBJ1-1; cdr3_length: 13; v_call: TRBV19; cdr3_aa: CASSTPQGPEAFF
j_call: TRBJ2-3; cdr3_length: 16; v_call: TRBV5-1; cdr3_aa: CASSTAEGGPTDTQYF
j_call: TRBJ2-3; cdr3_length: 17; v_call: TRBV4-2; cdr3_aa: CASSRRLAGDPTDTQYF
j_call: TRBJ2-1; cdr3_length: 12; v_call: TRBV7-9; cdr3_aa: CASRNGHNEQFF
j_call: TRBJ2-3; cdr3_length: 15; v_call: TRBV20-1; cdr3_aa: CSARSSRTYTDTQYF
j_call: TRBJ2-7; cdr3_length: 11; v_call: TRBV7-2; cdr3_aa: CASSQMSEQYF
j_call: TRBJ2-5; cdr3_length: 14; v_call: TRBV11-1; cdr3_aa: CASSFKGDRETQYF
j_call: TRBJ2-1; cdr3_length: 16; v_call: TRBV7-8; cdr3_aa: CASSFYSGRAWDEQFF
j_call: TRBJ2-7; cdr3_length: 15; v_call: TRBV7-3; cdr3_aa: CASSLSASGRSEQYF
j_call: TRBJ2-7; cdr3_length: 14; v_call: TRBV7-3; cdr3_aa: CASSLRTGTYEQYF
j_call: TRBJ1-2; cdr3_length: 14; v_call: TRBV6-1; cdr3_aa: CASKIGTANYGYTF
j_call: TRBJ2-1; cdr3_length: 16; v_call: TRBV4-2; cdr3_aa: CASSQVGTADHNEQFF
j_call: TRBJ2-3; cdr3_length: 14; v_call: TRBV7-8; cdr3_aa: CASSSGRRTDTQYF
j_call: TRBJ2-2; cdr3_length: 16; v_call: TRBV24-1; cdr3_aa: CATSDPLTSTTGELFF
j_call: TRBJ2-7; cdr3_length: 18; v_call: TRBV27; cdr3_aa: CASSYIRTGSLLSYEQYF
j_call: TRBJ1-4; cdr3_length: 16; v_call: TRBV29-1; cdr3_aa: CSIRRGGQVTNEKLFF
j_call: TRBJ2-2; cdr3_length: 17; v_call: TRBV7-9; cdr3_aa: CASSLTGIFESPGELFF
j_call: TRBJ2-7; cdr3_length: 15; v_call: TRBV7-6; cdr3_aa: CASSSAPGGFFEQYF
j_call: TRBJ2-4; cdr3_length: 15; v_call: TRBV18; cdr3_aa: CASSPRLATKNIQYF
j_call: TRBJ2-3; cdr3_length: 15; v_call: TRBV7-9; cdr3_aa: CASSPTRLFTDTQYF
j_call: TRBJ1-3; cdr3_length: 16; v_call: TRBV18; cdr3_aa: CASSPPAASSGNTIYF
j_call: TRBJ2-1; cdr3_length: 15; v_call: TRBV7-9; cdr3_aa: CASSKTSGSVGEQFF
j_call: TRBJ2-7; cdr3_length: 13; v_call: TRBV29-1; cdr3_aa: CSVVRPSSYEQYF
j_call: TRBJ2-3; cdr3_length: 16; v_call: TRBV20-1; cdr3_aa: CSARDLGGYVQDTQYF
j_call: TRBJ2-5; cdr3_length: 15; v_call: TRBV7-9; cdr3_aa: CASSPDSESQETQYF
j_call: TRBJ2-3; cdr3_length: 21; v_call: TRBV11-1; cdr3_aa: CASSLASQGRATDYRTDTQYF
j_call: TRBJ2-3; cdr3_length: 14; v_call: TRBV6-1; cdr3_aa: CASSDRDIRDTQYF
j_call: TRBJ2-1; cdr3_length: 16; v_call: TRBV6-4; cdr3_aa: CASSVVGGESNNEQFF
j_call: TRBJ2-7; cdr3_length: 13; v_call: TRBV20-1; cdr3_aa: CSALAGGNYEQYF
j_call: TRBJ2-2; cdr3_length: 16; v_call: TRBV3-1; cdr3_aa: CASSQGVGTSTGELFF
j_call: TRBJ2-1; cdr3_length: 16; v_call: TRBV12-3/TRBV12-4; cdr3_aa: CASSRDSGSSYNEQFF
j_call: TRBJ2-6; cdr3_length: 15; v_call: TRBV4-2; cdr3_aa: CASSPEAAGANVLTF
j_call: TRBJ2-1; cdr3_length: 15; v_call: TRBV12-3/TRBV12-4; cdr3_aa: CASSPRTGVRNEQFF
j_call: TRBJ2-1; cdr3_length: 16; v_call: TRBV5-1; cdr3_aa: CASSLNRRDPYNEQFF
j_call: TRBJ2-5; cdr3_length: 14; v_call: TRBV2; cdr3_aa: CASQGLAGGETQYF
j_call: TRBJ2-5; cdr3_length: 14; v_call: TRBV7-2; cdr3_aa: CASSLQGTRETQYF
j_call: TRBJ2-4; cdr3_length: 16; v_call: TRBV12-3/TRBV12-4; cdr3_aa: CASSYWGQVDRNIQYF
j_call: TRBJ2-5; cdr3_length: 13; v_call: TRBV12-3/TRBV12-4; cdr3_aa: CASSLMAQETQYF
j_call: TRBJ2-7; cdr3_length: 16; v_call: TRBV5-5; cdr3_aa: CASSLPGSQGTYEQYF
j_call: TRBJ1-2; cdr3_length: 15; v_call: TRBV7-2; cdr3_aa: CASSLREQGGYGYTF
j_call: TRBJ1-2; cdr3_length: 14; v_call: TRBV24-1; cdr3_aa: CATSDGHSSYGYTF
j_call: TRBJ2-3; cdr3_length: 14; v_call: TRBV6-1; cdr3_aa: CASSERGNTDTQYF
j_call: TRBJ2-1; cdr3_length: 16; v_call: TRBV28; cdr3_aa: CASSLVETSGRNEQFF
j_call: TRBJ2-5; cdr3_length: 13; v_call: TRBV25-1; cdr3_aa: CASSGPPMKTQYF